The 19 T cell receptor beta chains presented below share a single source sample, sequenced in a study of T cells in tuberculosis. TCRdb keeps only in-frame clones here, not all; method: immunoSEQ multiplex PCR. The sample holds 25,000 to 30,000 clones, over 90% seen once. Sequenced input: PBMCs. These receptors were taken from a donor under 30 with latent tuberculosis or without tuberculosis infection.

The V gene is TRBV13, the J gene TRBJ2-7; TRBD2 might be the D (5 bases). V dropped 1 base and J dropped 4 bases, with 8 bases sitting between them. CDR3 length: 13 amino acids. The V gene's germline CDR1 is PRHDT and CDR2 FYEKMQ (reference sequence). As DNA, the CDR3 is TGTGCCAGCAGCTTAGCGGGAAATTACGAGCAGTACTTC. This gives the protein CASSLAGNYEQYF.

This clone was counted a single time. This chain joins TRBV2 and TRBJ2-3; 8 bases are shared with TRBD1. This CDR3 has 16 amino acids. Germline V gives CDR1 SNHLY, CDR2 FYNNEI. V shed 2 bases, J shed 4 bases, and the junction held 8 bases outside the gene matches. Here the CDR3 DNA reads TGTGCCAGCAGTGAACAACCAGGGGGCGCGTCAGATACGCAGTATTTT. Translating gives CASSEQPGGASDTQYF.

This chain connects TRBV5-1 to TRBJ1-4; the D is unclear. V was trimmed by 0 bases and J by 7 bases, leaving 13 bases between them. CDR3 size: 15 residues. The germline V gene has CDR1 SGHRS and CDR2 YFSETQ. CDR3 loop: CASSLGLQEGEKLFF. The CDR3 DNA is TGCGCCAGCAGCTTGGGACTCCAAGAAGGTGAAAAACTGTTTTTT.

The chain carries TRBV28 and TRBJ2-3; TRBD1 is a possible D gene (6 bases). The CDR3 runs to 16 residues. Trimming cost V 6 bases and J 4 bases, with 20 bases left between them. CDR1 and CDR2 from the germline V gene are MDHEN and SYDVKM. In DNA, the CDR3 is TGTGCCAGCAGCCGACCGGACAGCTTCCTTCCAGATACGCAGTATTTT. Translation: CASSRPDSFLPDTQYF.

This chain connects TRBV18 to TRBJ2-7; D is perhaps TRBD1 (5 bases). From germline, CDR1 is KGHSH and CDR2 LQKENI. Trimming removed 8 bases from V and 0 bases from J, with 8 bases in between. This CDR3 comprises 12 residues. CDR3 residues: CASTDSSYEQYF. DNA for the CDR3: TGTGCCAGCACTGACAGCTCCTACGAGCAGTACTTC.

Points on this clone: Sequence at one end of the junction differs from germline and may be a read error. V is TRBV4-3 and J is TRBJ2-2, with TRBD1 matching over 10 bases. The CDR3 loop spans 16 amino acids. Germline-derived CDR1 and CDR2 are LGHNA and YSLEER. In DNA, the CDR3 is TGCGCCAGCAGCCATCCGGGACAGGGGAACATCGGGGAGCTGTTTTTT. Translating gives CASSHPGQGNIGELFF.

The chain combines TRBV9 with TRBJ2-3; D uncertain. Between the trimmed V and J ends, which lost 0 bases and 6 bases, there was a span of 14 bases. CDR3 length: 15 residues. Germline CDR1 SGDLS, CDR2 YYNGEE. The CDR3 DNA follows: TGTGCCAGCAGCGTAGGGGCCCGGCAGGCGGATACGCAGTATTTT. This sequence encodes CASSVGARQADTQYF.

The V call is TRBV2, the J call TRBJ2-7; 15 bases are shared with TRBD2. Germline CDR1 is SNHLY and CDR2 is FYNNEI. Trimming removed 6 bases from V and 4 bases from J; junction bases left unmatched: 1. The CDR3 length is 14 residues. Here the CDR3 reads CASRGTSGGYEQYF. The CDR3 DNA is TGTGCCAGCAGGGGGACTAGCGGGGGGTACGAGCAGTACTTC. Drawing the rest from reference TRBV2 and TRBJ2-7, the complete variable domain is EPEVTQTPSHQVTQMGQEVILRCVPISNHLYFYWYRQILGQKVEFLVSFYNNEISEKSEIFDDQFSVERPDGSNFTLKIRSTKLEDSAMYFCASRGTSGGYEQYFGPGTRLTVT.

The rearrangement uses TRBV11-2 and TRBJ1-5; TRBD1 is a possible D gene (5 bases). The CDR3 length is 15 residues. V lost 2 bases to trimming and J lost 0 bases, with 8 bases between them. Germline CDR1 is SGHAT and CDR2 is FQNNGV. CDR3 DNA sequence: TGTGCCAGCAGCTTAATGGGGGGTAGCAATCAGCCCCAGCATTTT. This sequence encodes CASSLMGGSNQPQHF.

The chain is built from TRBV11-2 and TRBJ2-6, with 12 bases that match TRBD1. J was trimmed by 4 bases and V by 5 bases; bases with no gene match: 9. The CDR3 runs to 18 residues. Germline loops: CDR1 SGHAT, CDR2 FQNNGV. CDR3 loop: CASSHPGQGAGGANVLTF. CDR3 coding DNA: TGTGCCAGCAGCCACCCGGGACAGGGGGCTGGCGGGGCCAACGTCCTGACTTTC.

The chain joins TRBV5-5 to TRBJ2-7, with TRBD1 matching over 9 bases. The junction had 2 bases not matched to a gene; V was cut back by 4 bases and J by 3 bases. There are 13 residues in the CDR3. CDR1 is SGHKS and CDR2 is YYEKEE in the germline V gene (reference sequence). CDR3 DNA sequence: TGTGCCAGCAGCCGGGGACAGGGCTACGAGCAGTACTTC. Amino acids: CASSRGQGYEQYF.

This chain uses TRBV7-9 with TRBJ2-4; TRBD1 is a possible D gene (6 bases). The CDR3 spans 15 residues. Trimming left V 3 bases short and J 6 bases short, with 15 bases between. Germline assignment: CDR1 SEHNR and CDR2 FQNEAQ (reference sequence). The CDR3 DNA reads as TGTGCCAGCAGCTTCCCTGTCGGACAGAGAAACATTCAGTACTTC. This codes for CASSFPVGQRNIQYF.

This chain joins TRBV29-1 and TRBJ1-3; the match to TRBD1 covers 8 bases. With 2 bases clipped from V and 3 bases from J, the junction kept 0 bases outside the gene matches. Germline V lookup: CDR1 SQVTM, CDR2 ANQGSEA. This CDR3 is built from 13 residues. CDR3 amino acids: CSVETGGGNTIYF. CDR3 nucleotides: TGCAGCGTTGAAACAGGGGGTGGAAACACCATATATTTT.

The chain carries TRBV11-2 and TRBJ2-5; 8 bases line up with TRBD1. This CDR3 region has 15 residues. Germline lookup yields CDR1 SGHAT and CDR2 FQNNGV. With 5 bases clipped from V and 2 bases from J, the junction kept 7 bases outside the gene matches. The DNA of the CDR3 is TGTGCCAGCAGCCGACAGGGGCAGGGGCAAGAGACCCAGTACTTC. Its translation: CASSRQGQGQETQYF.

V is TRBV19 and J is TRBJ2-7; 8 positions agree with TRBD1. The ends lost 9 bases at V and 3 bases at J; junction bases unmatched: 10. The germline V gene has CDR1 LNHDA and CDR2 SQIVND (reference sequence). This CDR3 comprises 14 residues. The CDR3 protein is CASTPGTGYYEQYF. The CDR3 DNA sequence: TGTGCCAGCACTCCCGGGACAGGATACTACGAGCAGTACTTC.

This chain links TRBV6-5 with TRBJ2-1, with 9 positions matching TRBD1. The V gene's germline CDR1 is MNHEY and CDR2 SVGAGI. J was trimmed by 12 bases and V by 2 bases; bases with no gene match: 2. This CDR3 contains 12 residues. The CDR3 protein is CASSYGQGMQFF. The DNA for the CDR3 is TGTGCCAGCAGTTACGGACAGGGGATGCAGTTCTTC.

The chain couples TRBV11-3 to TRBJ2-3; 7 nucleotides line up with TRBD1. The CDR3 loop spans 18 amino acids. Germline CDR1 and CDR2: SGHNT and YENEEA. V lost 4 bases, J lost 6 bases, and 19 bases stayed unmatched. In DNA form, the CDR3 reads TGTGCCAGCAGCTACTACTTTTCGACAGGGACCCCCTTGGATACGCAGTATTTT. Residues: CASSYYFSTGTPLDTQYF.

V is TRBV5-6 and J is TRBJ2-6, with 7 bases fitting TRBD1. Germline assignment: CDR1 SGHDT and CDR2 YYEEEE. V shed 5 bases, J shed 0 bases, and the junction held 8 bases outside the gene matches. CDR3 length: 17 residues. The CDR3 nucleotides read TGTGCCAGCAGAACCCCGGGACAGCACTCTGGGGCCAACGTCCTGACTTTC. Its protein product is CASRTPGQHSGANVLTF.

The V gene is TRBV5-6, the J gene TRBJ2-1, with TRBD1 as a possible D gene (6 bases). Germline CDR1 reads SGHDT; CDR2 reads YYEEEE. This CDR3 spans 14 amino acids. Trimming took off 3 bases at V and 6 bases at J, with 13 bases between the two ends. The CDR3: CASSWGPDFNEQFF. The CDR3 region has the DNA TGTGCCAGCAGCTGGGGGCCGGACTTCAATGAGCAGTTCTTC.